A selection of T cell receptor beta chains follows, all from one sample in a study of CD4+ T cells in melanoma. Assay used: immunoSEQ multiplex PCR; TCRdb lists only in-frame clones, some missing. Among more than 110,000 clones listed, 85% to 95% were seen once. These receptors were taken from a human donor with melanoma. Each CDR3 is given with its conserved first and last residue. The D gene is left open where the match is weak. Clone size, where shown, is once, few, many, or a class for clones that have expanded.

J gene	clone size	D gene	V gene	CDR3 protein	CDR3 DNA
TRBJ1-6	-	-	TRBV5-1	CASREAENSPLHF	TGCGCCAGCAGAGAAGCGGAGAATTCACCCCTCCACTTT
TRBJ2-1	-	-	TRBV11-1	CASSPFGEQFF	TGTGCCAGCAGCCCCTTTGGCGAGCAGTTCTTC
TRBJ2-5	-	-	TRBV5-1	CASSQRLINRDRGETQYF	TGCGCCAGCAGCCAAAGACTAATTAACCGGGATCGGGGAGAGACCCAGTACTTC
TRBJ2-1	-	TRBD1	TRBV10-3	CAIRPGGSNLYNEQFF	TGTGCCATCAGGCCAGGGGGTTCAAACCTCTACAATGAGCAGTTCTTC
TRBJ2-3	-	TRBD2	TRBV5-4	CASSAPVGGGGDTQYF	TGTGCCAGCAGCGCCCCTGTAGGCGGGGGGGGAGATACGCAGTATTTT
TRBJ1-6	-	-	TRBV5-1	CASSLDGGNSPLHF	TGCGCCAGCAGCTTGGATGGGGGGAATTCACCCCTCCACTTT
TRBJ2-5	-	-	TRBV5-1	CASSLGLYQGQETQYF	TGCGCCAGCAGCTTGGGATTGTACCAGGGTCAAGAGACCCAGTACTTC
TRBJ2-1	-	TRBD2	TRBV11-2	CASSLAGGLNEQFF	TGTGCCAGCAGCCTAGCGGGGGGACTCAATGAGCAGTTCTTC
TRBJ1-5	-	-	TRBV7-3	CASSTRPPQHF	TGTGCCAGCAGCACGAGACCGCCCCAGCATTTT
TRBJ2-7	-	-	TRBV27	CASSRWAVGADEQYF	TGTGCCAGCAGTCGTTGGGCCGTAGGGGCGGACGAGCAGTACTTC
TRBJ2-3	once	-	TRBV5-1	CASSRWVGANTDTQYF	TGCGCCAGCAGCCGTTGGGTGGGGGCGAACACAGATACGCAGTATTTT
TRBJ1-4	-	TRBD1	TRBV27	CASRWTGSNEKLFF	TGTGCCAGCAGATGGACAGGTAGCAATGAAAAACTGTTTTTT
TRBJ1-1	-	-	TRBV15	CATSNVRGGEAFF	TGTGCCACCAGCAATGTAAGGGGAGGCGAAGCTTTCTTT
TRBJ2-1	-	-	TRBV5-1	CASSENQGPYNEQFF	TGCGCCAGCAGCGAAAACCAGGGCCCCTACAATGAGCAGTTCTTC
TRBJ2-1	-	-	TRBV7-2	CASSWTGAGNEQFF	TGTGCCAGCAGCTGGACGGGGGCGGGTAATGAGCAGTTCTTC
TRBJ1-2	-	-	TRBV28	CASRSSGDGEYGYTF	TGTGCCAGCAGATCCTCAGGGGATGGCGAATATGGCTACACCTTC
TRBJ2-1	-	-	TRBV11-2	CASSYYNEQFF	TGTGCCAGCAGCTACTACAATGAGCAGTTCTTC
TRBJ1-3	-	-	TRBV7-2	CASSRQPQLSGNTIYF	TGTGCCAGCAGCCGACAGCCGCAACTCTCTGGAAACACCATATATTTT
TRBJ1-1	-	-	TRBV19	CASRVGMNTEAFF	TGTGCCAGTAGGGTAGGCATGAACACTGAAGCTTTCTTT
TRBJ2-1	-	-	TRBV6-5	CASSYVRSYNEQFF	TGTGCCAGCAGTTACGTGAGGTCCTACAATGAGCAGTTCTTC
TRBJ2-3	-	TRBD2	TRBV5-4	CASSLGGRVDTQYF	TGTGCCAGCAGCTTAGGAGGGAGGGTTGATACGCAGTATTTT
TRBJ1-4	-	-	TRBV2	CASSGLGGVQQKLFF	TGTGCCAGCAGCGGGCTGGGTGGGGTACAGCAAAAACTGTTTTTT
TRBJ2-5	once	-	TRBV5-1	CASSMVPDSGTQYF	TGCGCCAGCAGCATGGTCCCTGATTCAGGGACCCAGTACTTC
TRBJ2-6	few	TRBD1	TRBV10-3	CAIGTGAPGANVLTF	TGTGCCATCGGGACAGGGGCCCCTGGGGCCAACGTCCTGACTTTC
TRBJ1-5	-	-	TRBV19	CASRGRGNQPQHF	TGTGCCAGTAGAGGACGGGGCAATCAGCCCCAGCATTTT
TRBJ1-3	-	TRBD1	TRBV5-1	CASSVGGQGNTIYF	TGCGCCAGCAGCGTGGGGGGACAGGGTAACACCATATATTTT
TRBJ2-3	-	TRBD2	TRBV6-5	CASSYKAGLSTDTQYF	TGTGCCAGCAGTTACAAAGCGGGGCTGAGCACAGATACGCAGTATTTT
TRBJ2-5	-	TRBD2	TRBV2	CARGGRGVGETQYF	TGTGCCCGCGGGGGGCGCGGGGTCGGGGAGACCCAGTACTTC
TRBJ2-2	-	TRBD1	TRBV5-1	CASRTGTGETGELFF	TGCGCCAGCAGGACCGGGACAGGCGAGACCGGGGAGCTGTTTTTT
TRBJ2-1	-	-	TRBV7-2	CASSLASQGSYNEQFF	TGTGCCAGCAGCTTAGCGTCCCAAGGATCCTACAATGAGCAGTTCTTC
TRBJ1-3	-	TRBD1	TRBV9	CASSVTTGGSGNTIYF	TGTGCCAGCAGCGTAACAACAGGGGGCTCTGGAAACACCATATATTTT
TRBJ2-5	-	-	TRBV18	CASSGMGGYGETQYF	TGTGCCAGCTCTGGTATGGGCGGGTATGGAGAGACCCAGTACTTC
TRBJ2-2	-	TRBD1	TRBV6-1	CASSAGQGAAGELFF	TGTGCCAGCAGTGCGGGACAGGGGGCTGCCGGGGAGCTGTTTTTT
TRBJ1-5	-	TRBD1	TRBV6-1	CASSADRGRSNQPQHF	TGTGCCAGCAGTGCGGACAGGGGGCGAAGCAATCAGCCCCAGCATTTT
TRBJ2-3	-	-	TRBV6-6	CASRIQSTDTQYF	TGTGCCAGCCGGATCCAAAGCACAGATACGCAGTATTTT
TRBJ1-4	-	-	TRBV7-8	CASSNQDNGREEEKLFF	TGTGCCAGCAGCAACCAAGATAACGGCAGGGAGGAGGAAAAACTGTTTTTT
TRBJ1-5	-	-	TRBV7-2	CASSHGPGGVPQPQHF	TGTGCCAGCAGCCACGGCCCGGGGGGCGTCCCTCAGCCCCAGCATTTT
TRBJ2-3	few	-	TRBV11-1	CASSLRLADTQYF	TGTGCCAGCAGCCTACGACTCGCCGATACGCAGTATTTT
TRBJ2-7	-	TRBD1	TRBV9	CASRKTTGDRDYEQYF	TGTGCCAGCAGAAAAACCACGGGGGACAGGGACTACGAGCAGTACTTC
TRBJ2-5	-	TRBD1	TRBV11-3	CASSLRQGAMETQYF	TGTGCCAGCAGCCTCCGACAGGGGGCCATGGAGACCCAGTACTTC
TRBJ2-1	-	TRBD2	TRBV30	CAWSHASGGRYEQFF	TGTGCCTGGAGCCACGCTAGCGGGGGGAGGTACGAGCAGTTCTTC
TRBJ1-1	-	-	TRBV30	CAWSVLVQEAFF	TGTGCCTGGAGTGTACTTGTGCAAGAAGCTTTCTTT
TRBJ2-7	-	-	TRBV30	CAWAGSYEQYF	TGTGCCTGGGCAGGGTCCTACGAGCAGTACTTC
TRBJ1-2	-	-	TRBV7-9	CASSLAVKSYGYTF	TGTGCCAGCAGCTTAGCAGTAAAAAGCTATGGCTACACCTTC
TRBJ1-6	-	TRBD1	TRBV14	CASSRTGTGDNSPLHF	TGTGCCAGCAGCCGAACCGGGACAGGAGATAATTCACCCCTCCACTTT
TRBJ2-5	-	-	TRBV4-1	CASSQGPVSRETQYF	TGCGCCAGCAGCCAAGGGCCAGTCTCCCGAGAGACCCAGTACTTC
TRBJ1-5	-	-	TRBV2	CASRRDSNQPQHF	TGTGCCAGCAGACGGGACAGCAATCAGCCCCAGCATTTT
TRBJ1-1	-	TRBD1	TRBV5-6	CASSWGTGIMNTEAFF	TGTGCCAGCAGCTGGGGGACAGGGATCATGAACACTGAAGCTTTCTTT